The clone carrying this T cell receptor beta chain has a handful of counts. Antigen unknown. The data derive from a study of blood T cells in healthy people across ages. Study overall: About one barcoded beta molecule per two T cells was captured by template switching. The study's findings and limits: Aged donors had fewer naive CD4+ cells and lower diversity than long-lived donors.

Then a second PCR, running roughly 7 to 11 cycles, was carried out with a sample-barcoded 5' primer and a J-beta primer mix. Each sample yielded at least 3 million CDR3-containing paired-end reads. TCRdb fed the 5' RACE reads into MiXCR, producing one record per CDR3 protein. This table holds roughly 2 million distinct CDR3 sequences, approximately 50% found once. The individuals who served as donors were healthy Caucasians living in Russia, aged roughly 6 to 100. The ends lost 4 bases at V and 5 bases at J; junction bases unmatched: 9. Germline CDR1 SGDLS, CDR2 YYNGEE. CDR3 length equals 15 residues.

Sequenced material: blood. This sequence was found in a woman between 40 and 55 years old in good health. The chain uses TRBV9 and TRBJ2-7; 10 nucleotides match TRBD1. This CDR3 reads CASSYRDRGRDEQYF. As DNA, the CDR3 is TGTGCCAGCAGCTATAGGGACAGGGGAAGGGACGAGCAGTACTTC.